This T cell receptor beta chain was sequenced in a study of cytotoxic CD8 clonotypes in ibrutinib-treated CLL. Turning to the study itself: The authors obtained response samples at a median of approximately 12 months of treatment, range 6 to 36. General observations from the study: Contraction or stability on treatment was seen for public clonotypes, which were uncommon.

As to this clone: The target antigen is unknown. Sequence at one end of the junction differs from germline and may be a read error.

CDR1 is SNHLY, CDR2 FYNNEI, per germline. The CDR3 spans 13 residues. Target depth was 1 in 200,000 to 1 in 1 million T cells, about 10x per clonotype. Here immunoSEQ multiplex PCR was the method, and the copy in TCRdb shows in-frame clones only, minus some. The data contain approximately 320,000 clones, roughly 71% of them singletons. From cryopreserved PBMCs came roughly 2 micrograms of genomic DNA used for TCR beta libraries. Sequences were derived from PBMCs, sampled after 36 months of ibrutinib treatment. The chain employs TRBV2 and TRBJ1-2, with D possibly matching TRBD1 (6 bases). This sequence was found in a human donor with chronic lymphocytic leukemia. Here the CDR3 reads CASRDSLLYAYTF. The CDR3 coding sequence is TGTGCCAGCAGGGACAGCCTCCTCTATGCCTACACCTTC. Drawing the rest from reference TRBV2 and TRBJ1-2, the complete variable domain is EPEVTQTPSHQVTQMGQEVILRCVPISNHLYFYWYRQILGQKVEFLVSFYNNEISEKSEIFDDQFSVERPDGSNFTLKIRSTKLEDSAMYFCASRDSLLYAYTFGSGTRLTVV.